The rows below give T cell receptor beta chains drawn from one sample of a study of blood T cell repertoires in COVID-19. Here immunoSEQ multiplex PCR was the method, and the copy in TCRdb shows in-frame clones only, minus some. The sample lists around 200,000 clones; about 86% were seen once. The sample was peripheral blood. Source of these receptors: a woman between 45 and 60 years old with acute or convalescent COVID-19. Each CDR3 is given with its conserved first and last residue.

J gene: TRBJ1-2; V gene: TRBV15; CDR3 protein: CATSGEIRQYPYGYTF
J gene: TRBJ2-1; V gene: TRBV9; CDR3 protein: CASSLSGLISSEQFF
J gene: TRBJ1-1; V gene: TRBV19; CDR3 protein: CASRTDRDGAEAFF
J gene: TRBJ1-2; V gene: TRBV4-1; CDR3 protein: CASSQDRVYGYTF
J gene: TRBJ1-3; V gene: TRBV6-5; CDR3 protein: CASRILSGNTIYF
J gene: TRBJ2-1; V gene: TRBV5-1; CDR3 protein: CASSEGQGHNEQFF
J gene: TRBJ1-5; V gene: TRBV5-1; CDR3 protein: CASSFGDREQPQHF
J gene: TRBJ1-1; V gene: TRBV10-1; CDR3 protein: CASSDTKSTEAFF
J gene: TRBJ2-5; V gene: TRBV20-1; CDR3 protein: CSASRRGVTQETQYF
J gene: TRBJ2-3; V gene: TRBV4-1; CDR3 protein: CASSQAGLAGSDTQYF
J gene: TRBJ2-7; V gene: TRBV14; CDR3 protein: CASSRGASGILSYEQYF
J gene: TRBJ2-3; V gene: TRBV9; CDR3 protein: CASSATRMVTDTQYF
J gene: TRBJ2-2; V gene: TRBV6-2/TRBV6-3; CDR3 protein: CASSLSGGANTGELFF
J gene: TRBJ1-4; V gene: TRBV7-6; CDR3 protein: CASSLPQGAKLFF
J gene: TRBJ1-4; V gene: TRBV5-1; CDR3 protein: CASSSVGGTNEKLFF
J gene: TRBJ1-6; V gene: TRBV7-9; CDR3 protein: CASSQDSYSYNSPLHF
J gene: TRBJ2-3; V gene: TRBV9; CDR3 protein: CASSLGQIQDTQYF
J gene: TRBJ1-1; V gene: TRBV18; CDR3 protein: CASSRTGGAMNTEAFF
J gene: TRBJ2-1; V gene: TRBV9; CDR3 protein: CASSVDSLNNEQFF
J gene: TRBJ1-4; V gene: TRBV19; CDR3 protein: CASSPQGNNEKLFF
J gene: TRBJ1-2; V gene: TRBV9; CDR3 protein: CASSARQGSSGYTF
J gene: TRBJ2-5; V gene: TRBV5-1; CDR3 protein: CASSLELAGGPSTQYF
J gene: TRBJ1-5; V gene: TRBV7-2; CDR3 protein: CASSAFMGLTGPQHF
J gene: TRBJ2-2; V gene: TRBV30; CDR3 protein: CAWAPSGPTGELFF
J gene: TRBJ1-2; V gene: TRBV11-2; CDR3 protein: CASSNPRGSRDYTF
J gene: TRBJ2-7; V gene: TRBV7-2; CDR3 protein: CASSSGTGIPYEQYF
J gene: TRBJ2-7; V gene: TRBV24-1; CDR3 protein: CATSDPGQDHGEQYF
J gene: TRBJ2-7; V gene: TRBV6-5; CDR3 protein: CASSPGQGAWEQYF
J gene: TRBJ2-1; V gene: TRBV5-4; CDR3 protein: CASRLGLDISYNEQFF
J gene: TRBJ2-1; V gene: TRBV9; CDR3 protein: CASSVGGVGGLEQFF
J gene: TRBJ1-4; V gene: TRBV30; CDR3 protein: CAWSIGGGNEKLFF
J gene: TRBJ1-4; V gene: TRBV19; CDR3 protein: CASSNPDWSEKLFF
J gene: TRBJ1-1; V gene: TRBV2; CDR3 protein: CASSPGQPGGEAFF
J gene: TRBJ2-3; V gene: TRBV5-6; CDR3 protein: CASSFGQGWNTQYF
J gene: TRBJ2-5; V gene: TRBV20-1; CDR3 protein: CSPGGQETQYF
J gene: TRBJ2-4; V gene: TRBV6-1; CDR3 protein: CAAGSVEAKNIQYF
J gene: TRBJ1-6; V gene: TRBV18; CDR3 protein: CASSPPLGRANSPLHF
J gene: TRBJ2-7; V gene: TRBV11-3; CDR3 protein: CASSPAGVTYEQYF
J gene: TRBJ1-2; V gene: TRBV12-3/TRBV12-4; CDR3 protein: CASAKTGFYTF
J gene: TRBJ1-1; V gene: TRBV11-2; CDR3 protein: CASSLGRGSWRTEAFF
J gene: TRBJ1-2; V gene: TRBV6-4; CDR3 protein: CATRGDRDGYTF
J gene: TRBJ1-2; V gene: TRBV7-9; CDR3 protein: CASSYRDNYGYTF
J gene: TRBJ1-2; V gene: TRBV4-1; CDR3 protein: CASRLEGSNYGYTF
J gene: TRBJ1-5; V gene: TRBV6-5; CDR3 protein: CASSSTQGLKPQHF
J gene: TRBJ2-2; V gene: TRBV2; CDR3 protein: CASSIQGSGELFF
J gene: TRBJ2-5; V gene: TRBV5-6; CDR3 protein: CASSRKRDKETQYF
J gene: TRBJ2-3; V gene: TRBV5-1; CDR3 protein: CASSSTSLQLAGRDTQYF
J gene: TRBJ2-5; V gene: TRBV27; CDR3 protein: CASSLLAEETQYF
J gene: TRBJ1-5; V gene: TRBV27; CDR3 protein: CASSRRRGINQPQHF
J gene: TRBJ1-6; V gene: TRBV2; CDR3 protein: CASIKESSYNSPLHF
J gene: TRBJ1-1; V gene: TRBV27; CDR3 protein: CASSFWGQGLANTEAFF
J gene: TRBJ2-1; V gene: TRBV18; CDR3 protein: CASSPPERRGLGDEQFF
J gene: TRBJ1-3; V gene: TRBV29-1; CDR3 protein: CSVLDRSFSGNTIYF
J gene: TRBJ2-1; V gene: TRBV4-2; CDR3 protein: CASSQDLRASGGNEQFF
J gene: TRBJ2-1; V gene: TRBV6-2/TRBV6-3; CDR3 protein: CASSYKRGAYNEQFF
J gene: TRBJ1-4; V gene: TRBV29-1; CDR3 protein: CSVTTGGGEKLFF
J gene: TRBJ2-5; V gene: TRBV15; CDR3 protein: CATSRDQGGETQYF
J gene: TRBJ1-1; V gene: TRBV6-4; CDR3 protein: CASSDTGQGAEAFF
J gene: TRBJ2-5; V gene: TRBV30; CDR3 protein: CAWRGQSQETQYF